This paragraph reports one T cell receptor beta chain. The junction shows a germline mismatch at one end, possibly a read error. The sample comes from a study of OX40 agonist ivuxolimab in advanced cancers. Overall study context: The study gave patients intravenous ivuxolimab at 0.01 to 10 mg/kg every 2 weeks.

CDR3 length: 15 residues. CDR1 SSHAT and CDR2 FNYEAQ come from the germline V gene (reference sequence). Sequencing used immunoSEQ multiplex PCR; TCRdb keeps in-frame clones, though not all of them. This sample carries around 66,000 clones, roughly nine tenths of them seen once, and the ten largest clones take 0.35%. This TCR was sampled from an adult with an advanced solid tumor such as melanoma, head and neck, liver or kidney cancer. The sequencing here drew on CD4+ or CD8+ T cells sorted from blood, taken in a trial of the OX40 agonist ivuxolimab. The V call is TRBV7-7, the J call TRBJ2-1, with 8 positions matching TRBD2. CDR3 residues: CASSPFGAGDNEQFF. Here the CDR3 DNA reads TGTGCTAGCAGCCCTTTCGGAGCGGGGGACAATGAGCAGTTCTTC.